The present entry profiles one TCR beta chain with its context. Its ends do not fully match the called genes, so a read error is possible. The CDR3 runs to 15 residues. The data stem from a study of T cell repertoires in cytomegalovirus infection. MiXCR, run by TCRdb on the reads, gives a single entry per CDR3 protein. The sample contains around 740,000 distinct CDR3 sequences, 35% to 40% of which appear only once. The chain couples TRBV12-3 or TRBV12-4 to TRBJ1-1, with D perhaps TRBD1 (6 bases). Specimen: PBMCs. The source is a human donor in good health (CMV status not recorded). Some clones in this sample may be carry-over from other donors' samples. The CDR3 protein is CASTAPWGGHSEDFF. CDR3 coding DNA: TGTGCCAGCACCGCGCCCTGGGGGGGGCACTCTGAAGATTTCTTT.